The sequence of this T cell receptor beta chain was determined in a study of cytomegalovirus exposure and HLA in healthy donors. TCRdb's copy holds only in-frame clones and misses some; the assay was immunoSEQ multiplex PCR. The data show roughly 43,000 clones, approximately 93% seen once. CDR3 length equals 12 residues. The germline gives CDR1 LNHDA, CDR2 SQIVND (reference sequence). The V segment lost 6 bases and the J segment 9 bases; nucleotides outside the gene matches: 4. This clonotype was obtained from a woman aged 18 to 35 in good health and CMV-seronegative. The V gene is TRBV19, the J gene TRBJ2-2; 7 nucleotides align to TRBD2. The material sequenced was PBMCs. The CDR3 sequence is CASRGGIWELFF. DNA of the CDR3: TGTGCCAGTAGGGGAGGGATCTGGGAGCTGTTTTTT.